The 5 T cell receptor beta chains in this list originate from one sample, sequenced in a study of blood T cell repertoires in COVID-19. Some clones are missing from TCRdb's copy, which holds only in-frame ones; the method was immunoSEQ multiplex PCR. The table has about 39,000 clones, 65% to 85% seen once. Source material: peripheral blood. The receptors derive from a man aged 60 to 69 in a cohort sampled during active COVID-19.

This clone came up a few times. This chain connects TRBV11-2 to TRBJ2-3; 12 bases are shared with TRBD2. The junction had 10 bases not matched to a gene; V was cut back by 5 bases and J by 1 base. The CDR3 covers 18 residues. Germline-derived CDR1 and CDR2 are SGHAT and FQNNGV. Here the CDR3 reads CASSTRLAGALRTDTQYF. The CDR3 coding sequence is TGTGCCAGCAGCACCCGACTAGCGGGGGCCCTCCGCACAGATACGCAGTATTTT.

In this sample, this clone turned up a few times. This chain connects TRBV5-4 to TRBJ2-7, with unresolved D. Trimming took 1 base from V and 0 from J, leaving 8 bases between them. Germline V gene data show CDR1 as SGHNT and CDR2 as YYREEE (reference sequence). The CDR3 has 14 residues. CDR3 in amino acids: CASSLHYGSYEQYF. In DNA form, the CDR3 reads TGTGCCAGCAGCTTGCATTACGGCTCCTACGAGCAGTACTTC.

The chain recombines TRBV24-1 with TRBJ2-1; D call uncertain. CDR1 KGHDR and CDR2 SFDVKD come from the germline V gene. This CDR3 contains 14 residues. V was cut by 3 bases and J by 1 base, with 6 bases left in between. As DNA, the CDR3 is TGTGCCACCAGTGATGGCAGTTCCTACAATGAGCAGTTCTTC. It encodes CATSDGSSYNEQFF.

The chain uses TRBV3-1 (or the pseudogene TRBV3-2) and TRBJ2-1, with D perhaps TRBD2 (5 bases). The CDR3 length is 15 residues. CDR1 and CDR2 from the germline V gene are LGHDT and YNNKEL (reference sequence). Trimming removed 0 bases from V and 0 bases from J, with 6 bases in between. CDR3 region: CASSQESGSYNEQFF. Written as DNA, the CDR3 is TGTGCCAGCAGCCAAGAAAGCGGCTCCTACAATGAGCAGTTCTTC.

DNA of the CDR3: TGCGCCAGCAGCCCCTCGGGGGGATCCTATAATTCACCCCTCCACTTT. Translated: CASSPSGGSYNSPLHF. The chain links TRBV5-1 to TRBJ1-6; D is possibly TRBD1 (5 bases). There are 16 residues in the CDR3. V was cut by 4 bases and J by 1 base, with 12 bases left in between. CDR1 and CDR2 (germline): SGHRS, YFSETQ.